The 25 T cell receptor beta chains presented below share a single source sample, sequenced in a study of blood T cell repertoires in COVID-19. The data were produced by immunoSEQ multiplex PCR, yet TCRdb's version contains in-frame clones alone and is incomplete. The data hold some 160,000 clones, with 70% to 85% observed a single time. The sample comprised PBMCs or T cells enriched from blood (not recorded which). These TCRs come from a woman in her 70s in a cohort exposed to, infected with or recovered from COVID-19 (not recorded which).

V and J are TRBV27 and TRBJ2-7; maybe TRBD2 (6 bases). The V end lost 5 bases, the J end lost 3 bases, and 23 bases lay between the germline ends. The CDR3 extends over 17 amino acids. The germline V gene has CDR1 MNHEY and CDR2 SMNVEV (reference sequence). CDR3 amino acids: CASSPLPAGRRFYEQYF. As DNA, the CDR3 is TGTGCCAGCAGTCCCCTCCCGGCGGGGAGGCGTTTCTACGAGCAGTACTTC.

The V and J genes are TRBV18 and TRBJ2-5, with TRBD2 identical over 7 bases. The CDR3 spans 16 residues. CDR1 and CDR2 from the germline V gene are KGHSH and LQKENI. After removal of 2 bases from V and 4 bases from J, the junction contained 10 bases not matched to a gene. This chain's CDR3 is CASSPGVAGLRETQYF. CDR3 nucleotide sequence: TGTGCCAGCTCACCAGGGGTCGCGGGACTACGAGAGACCCAGTACTTC. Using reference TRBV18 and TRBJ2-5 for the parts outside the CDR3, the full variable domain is NAGVMQNPRHLVRRRGQEARLRCSPMKGHSHVYWYRQLPEEGLKFMVYLQKENIIDESGMPKERFSAEFPKEGPSILRIQQVVRGDSAAYFCASSPGVAGLRETQYFGPGTRLLVL.

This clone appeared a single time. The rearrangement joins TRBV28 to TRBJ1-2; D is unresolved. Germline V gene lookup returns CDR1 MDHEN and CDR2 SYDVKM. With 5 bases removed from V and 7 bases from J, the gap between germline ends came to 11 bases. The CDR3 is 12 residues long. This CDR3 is CASSNPMSGYTF. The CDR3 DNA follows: TGTGCCAGCAGTAACCCAATGAGTGGCTACACCTTC.

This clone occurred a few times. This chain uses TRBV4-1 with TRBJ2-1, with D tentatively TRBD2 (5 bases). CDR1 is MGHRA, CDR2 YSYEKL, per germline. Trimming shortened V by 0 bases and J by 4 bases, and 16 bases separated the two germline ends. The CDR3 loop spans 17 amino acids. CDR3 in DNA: TGCGCCAGCAGCCAAGAACCCCAAGCGGAAATTTACAATGAGCAGTTCTTC. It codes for CASSQEPQAEIYNEQFF.

The CDR3 region has the DNA TGTGCCAGCAGTGGGGTGACCCAGGCAGATACGCAGTATTTT. This gives the protein CASSGVTQADTQYF. The chain employs TRBV2 and TRBJ2-3, with D unclear. This CDR3 has 14 amino acids. V dropped 4 bases and J dropped 4 bases, with 12 bases sitting between them. Per the germline V gene, CDR1 is SNHLY and CDR2 is FYNNEI.

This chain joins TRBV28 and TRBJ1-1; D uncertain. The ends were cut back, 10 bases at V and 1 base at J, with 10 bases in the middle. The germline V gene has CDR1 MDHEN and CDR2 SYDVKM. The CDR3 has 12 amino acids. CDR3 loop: CANGRSNTEAFF. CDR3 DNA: TGTGCCAACGGGAGATCGAACACTGAAGCTTTCTTT. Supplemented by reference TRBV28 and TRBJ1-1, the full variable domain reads DVKVTQSSRYLVKRTGEKVFLECVQDMDHENMFWYRQDPGLGLRLIYFSYDVKMKEKGDIPEGYSVSREKKERFSLILESASTNQTSMYLCANGRSNTEAFFGQGTRLTVV.

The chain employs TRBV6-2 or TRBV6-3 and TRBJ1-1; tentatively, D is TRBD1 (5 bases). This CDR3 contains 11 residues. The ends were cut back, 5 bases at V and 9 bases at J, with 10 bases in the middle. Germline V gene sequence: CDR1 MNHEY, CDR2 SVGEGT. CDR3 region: CASSTGGQAFF. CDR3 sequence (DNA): TGTGCCAGCAGTACGGGGGGTCAAGCTTTCTTT.

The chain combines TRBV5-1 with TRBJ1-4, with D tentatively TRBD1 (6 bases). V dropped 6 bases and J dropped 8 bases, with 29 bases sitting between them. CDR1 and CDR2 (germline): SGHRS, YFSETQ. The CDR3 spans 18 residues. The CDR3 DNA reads TGCGCCAGCACCTCAGGGGTTGAGTCTACCGGGTCGGCAGAAAAACTGTTTTTT. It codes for CASTSGVESTGSAEKLFF.

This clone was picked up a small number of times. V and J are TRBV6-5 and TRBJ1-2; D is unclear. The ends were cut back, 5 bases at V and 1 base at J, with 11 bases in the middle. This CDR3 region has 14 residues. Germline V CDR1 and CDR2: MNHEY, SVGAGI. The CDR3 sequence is CASSPYPINYGYTF. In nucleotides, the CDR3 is TGTGCCAGCAGTCCCTATCCGATTAACTATGGCTACACCTTC.

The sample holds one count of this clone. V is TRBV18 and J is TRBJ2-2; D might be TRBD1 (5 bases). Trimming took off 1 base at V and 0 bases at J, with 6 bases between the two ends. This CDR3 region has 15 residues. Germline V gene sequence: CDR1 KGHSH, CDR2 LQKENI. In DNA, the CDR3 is TGTGCCAGCTCACCACGCAGGGCGAACACCGGGGAGCTGTTTTTT. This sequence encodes CASSPRRANTGELFF.

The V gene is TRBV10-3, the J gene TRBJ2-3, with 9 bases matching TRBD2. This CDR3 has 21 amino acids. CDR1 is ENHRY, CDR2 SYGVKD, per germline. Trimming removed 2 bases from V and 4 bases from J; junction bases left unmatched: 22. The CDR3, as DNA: TGTGCCATCAGTGAGAGGGGGGGAGCTAGCGGGACTCTCCGGAGGGCAGATACGCAGTATTTT. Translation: CAISERGGASGTLRRADTQYF.

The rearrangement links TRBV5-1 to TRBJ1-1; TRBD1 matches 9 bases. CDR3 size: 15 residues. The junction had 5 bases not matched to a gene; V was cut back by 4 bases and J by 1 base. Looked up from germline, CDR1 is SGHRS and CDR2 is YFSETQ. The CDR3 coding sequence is TGCGCCAGCAGCCCGGGACAGGGAAGGAACACTGAAGCTTTCTTT. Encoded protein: CASSPGQGRNTEAFF.

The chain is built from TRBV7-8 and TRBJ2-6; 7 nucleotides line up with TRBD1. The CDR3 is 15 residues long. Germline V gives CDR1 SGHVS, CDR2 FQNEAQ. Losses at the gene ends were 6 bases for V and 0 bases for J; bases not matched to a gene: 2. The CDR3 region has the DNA TGTGCCAGCAGGACAGGGACCTCTGGGGCCAACGTCCTGACTTTC. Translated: CASRTGTSGANVLTF.

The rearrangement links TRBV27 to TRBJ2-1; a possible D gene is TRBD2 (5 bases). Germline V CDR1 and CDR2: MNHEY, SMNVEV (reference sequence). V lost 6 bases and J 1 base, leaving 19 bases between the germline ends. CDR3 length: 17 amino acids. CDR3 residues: CASRPILVYTSYNEQFF. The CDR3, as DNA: TGTGCCAGCAGACCGATACTAGTCTACACTTCCTACAATGAGCAGTTCTTC.

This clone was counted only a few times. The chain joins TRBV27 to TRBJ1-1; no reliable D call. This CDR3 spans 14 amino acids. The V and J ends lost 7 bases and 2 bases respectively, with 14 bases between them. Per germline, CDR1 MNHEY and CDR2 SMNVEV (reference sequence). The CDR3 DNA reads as TGTGCCAGCAAAAACCCCAGACTCAACACTGAAGCTTTCTTT. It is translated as CASKNPRLNTEAFF.

CDR3 DNA: TGTGCCTGGAGTGGAGGCAGCAGTTATAATTCACCCCTCCACTTT. As protein: CAWSGGSSYNSPLHF. The chain has TRBV30 and TRBJ1-6; D uncertain. This CDR3 comprises 15 residues. Trimming left V 1 base short and J 4 bases short, with 11 bases between. From germline, CDR1 is GTSNPN and CDR2 SVGIG (reference sequence).

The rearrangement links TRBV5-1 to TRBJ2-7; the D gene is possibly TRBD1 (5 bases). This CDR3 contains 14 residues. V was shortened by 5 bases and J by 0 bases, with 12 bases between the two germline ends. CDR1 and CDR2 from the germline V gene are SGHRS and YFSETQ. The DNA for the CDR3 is TGCGCCAGCAGGACACAGGAGAGCTCCTACGAGCAGTACTTC. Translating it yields CASRTQESSYEQYF.

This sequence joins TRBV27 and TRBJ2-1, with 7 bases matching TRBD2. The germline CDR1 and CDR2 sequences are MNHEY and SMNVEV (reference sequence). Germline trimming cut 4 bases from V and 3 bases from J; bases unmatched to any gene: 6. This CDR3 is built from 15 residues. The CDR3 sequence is CASSSQAGSYNEQFF. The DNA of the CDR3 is TGTGCCAGCAGTTCTCAAGCGGGAAGCTACAATGAGCAGTTCTTC.

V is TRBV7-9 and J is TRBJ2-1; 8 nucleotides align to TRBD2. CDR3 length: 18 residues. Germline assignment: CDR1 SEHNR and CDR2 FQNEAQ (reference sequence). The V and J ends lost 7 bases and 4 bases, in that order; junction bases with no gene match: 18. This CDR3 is CASTPSYLTGGPYNEQFF. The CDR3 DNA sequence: TGTGCCAGCACCCCGTCTTATCTCACGGGAGGGCCTTACAATGAGCAGTTCTTC.

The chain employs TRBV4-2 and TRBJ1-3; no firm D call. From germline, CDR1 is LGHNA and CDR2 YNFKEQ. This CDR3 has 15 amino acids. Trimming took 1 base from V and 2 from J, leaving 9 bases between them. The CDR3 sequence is CASSQGESTGNTIYF. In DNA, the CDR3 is TGTGCCAGCAGCCAAGGGGAGAGCACTGGAAACACCATATATTTT.

CDR3 nucleotides: TGTGCCAGCAGTTCCCCGACAGGGCGGAGTCAGCCCCAGCATTTT. Its protein product is CASSSPTGRSQPQHF. The V gene is TRBV28, the J gene TRBJ1-5, with 7 nucleotides matching TRBD1. Germline V gene sequence: CDR1 MDHEN, CDR2 SYDVKM. Trimming cost V 4 bases and J 6 bases; bases outside gene matches: 9. The CDR3 is made up of 15 amino acids.

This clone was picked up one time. This CDR3 reads CASSKQDSSYEQYF. The CDR3 DNA follows: TGTGCCAGCAGCAAACAGGATAGCTCCTACGAGCAGTACTTC. The chain combines TRBV6-5 with TRBJ2-7; possibly TRBD1 for D (5 bases). V was shortened by 6 bases and J by 0 bases, with 12 bases between the two germline ends. Germline loops: CDR1 MNHEY, CDR2 SVGAGI. The CDR3 has 14 residues.

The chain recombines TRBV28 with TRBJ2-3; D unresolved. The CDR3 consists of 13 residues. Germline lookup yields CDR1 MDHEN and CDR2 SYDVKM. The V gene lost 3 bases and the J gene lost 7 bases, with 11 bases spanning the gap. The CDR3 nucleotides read TGTGCCAGCAGTTTGGGCCCTTCGTATACGCAGTATTTT. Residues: CASSLGPSYTQYF.

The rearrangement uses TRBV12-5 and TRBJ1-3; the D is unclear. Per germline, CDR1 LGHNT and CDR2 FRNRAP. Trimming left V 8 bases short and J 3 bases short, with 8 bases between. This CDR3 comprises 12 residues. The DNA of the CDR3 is TGTGCTAGTTCAGGAATTGGAAACACCATATATTTT. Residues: CASSGIGNTIYF. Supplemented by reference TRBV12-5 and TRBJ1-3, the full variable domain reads DARVTQTPRHKVTEMGQEVTMRCQPILGHNTVFWYRQTMMQGLELLAYFRNRAPLDDSGMPKDRFSAEMPDATLATLKIQPSEPRDSAVYFCASSGIGNTIYFGEGSWLTVV.

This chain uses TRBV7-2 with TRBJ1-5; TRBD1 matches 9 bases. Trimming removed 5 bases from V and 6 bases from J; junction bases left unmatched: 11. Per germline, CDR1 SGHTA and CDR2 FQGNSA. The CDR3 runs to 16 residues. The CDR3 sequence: CASSDITGGRVQPQHF. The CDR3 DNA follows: TGTGCCAGCAGCGATATAACAGGGGGCAGAGTTCAGCCCCAGCATTTT.